The 8 T cell receptor beta chains below all came from one sample that was sequenced in a study of PD-L1 blockade in urothelial cancer. Time point in this sample: pretreatment peripheral blood. Generated by immunoSEQ multiplex PCR, the TCRdb table keeps only in-frame clones and is missing some. There are 70,000 to 80,000 clones in the sample; just under 85% occur only once, and under 8.5% lies in the top ten. The material sequenced was PBMCs, taken around atezolizumab (anti-PD-L1) treatment. Every receptor here comes from a middle-aged man with urothelial cancer.

This chain links TRBV9 with TRBJ2-7; 10 nucleotides agree with TRBD1. This CDR3 region has 15 residues. Looked up from germline, CDR1 is SGDLS and CDR2 is YYNGEE. V dropped 2 bases and J dropped 5; count of bases not matched to a gene: 7. The DNA for the CDR3 is TGTGCCAGCAGCGTCGGGACAGGGGTGTTCGACGAGCAGTACTTC. The encoded protein is CASSVGTGVFDEQYF.

This clone has a count of ten or more. The rearrangement links TRBV7-9 to TRBJ1-1; D perhaps matches TRBD1 (6 bases). V shed 7 bases and J shed 5 bases, with 17 bases lying between them. This CDR3 region has 14 residues. CDR1 and CDR2 from the germline V gene are SEHNR and FQNEAQ (reference sequence). CDR3 in DNA: TGTGCCAGCAAAGGGGGGCGGGAGGGTACTGAAGCTTTCTTT. Encoded protein: CASKGGREGTEAFF.

This chain links TRBV10-3 with TRBJ2-7; no definite D call. Trimming removed 8 bases from V and 12 bases from J, with 8 bases in between. Germline CDR1 ENHRY, CDR2 SYGVKD. The CDR3 spans 8 residues. This CDR3 reads CAIGSGYF. CDR3 coding DNA: TGTGCCATCGGGTCGGGGTACTTC.

The rearrangement links TRBV4-1 to TRBJ2-1, with TRBD2 identical over 8 bases. Germline V gives CDR1 MGHRA, CDR2 YSYEKL. The CDR3 has 19 amino acids. J gave up 5 bases and V 0 bases, and 15 bases lay outside the gene matches. Here the CDR3 DNA reads TGCGCCAGCAGCCAAGAGGTTAATATCGGGGGGGGTTGGAACAATGAGCAGTTCTTC. Its protein product is CASSQEVNIGGGWNNEQFF.

The chain combines TRBV14 with TRBJ2-1, with D possibly TRBD2 on 6 matching bases. CDR3 size: 12 residues. Germline V CDR1 and CDR2: SGHDN, FVKESK. Trimming pared 4 bases from V and 11 bases from J, leaving 12 bases between. CDR3 DNA sequence: TGTGCCAGCAGCCGTGGGACTGTTAAGCAGTTCTTC. Amino acids: CASSRGTVKQFF.

The chain combines TRBV30 with TRBJ2-1; D is uncertain. CDR3 size: 13 residues. Germline loops: CDR1 GTSNPN, CDR2 SVGIG (reference sequence). V gave up 2 bases and J gave up 0 bases, with 5 bases separating them. The CDR3 here is CAWSRSSYNEQFF. Written as DNA, the CDR3 is TGTGCCTGGAGTCGGAGCTCCTACAATGAGCAGTTCTTC.

V gene TRBV11-1 combines with J gene TRBJ1-1; D call uncertain. Trimming took off 5 bases at V and 4 bases at J, with 20 bases between the two ends. Germline values: CDR1 SGHAT, CDR2 FQDESV (reference sequence). This CDR3 has 16 residues. Here the CDR3 reads CASSPSRPGEVTEAFF. The CDR3 bases are TGTGCCAGCAGCCCTAGCCGACCGGGCGAAGTCACTGAAGCTTTCTTT.

The CDR3, as DNA: TGTGCCAGCAGCTTCCAGGAGACCCAGTACTTC. It yields the protein CASSFQETQYF. J is TRBJ2-5 and V is TRBV11-2; D is undetermined. Germline lookup yields CDR1 SGHAT and CDR2 FQNNGV. Trimming took off 3 bases at V and 5 bases at J, with 4 bases between the two ends. The CDR3 is made up of 11 amino acids.